These 8 T cell receptor beta chains were all obtained from the same sample, sequenced in a study of T cell responses to AZD1222 COVID-19 vaccine. TCRdb's table, derived via immunoSEQ multiplex PCR, lists solely in-frame clones and lacks some. Here the sample spans about 120,000 clones, more than 75% being singletons. The source was peripheral blood, collected on day 0 of AZD1222 vaccination. All receptors come from an adult in good health.

There are a few counts of this clone. This chain connects TRBV5-1 to TRBJ1-5, with a weak D call TRBD1 (6 bases). The CDR3 sequence is 19 residues long. Trimming stripped 0 bases from V and 0 bases from J, with 19 bases between. Germline CDR1 SGHRS, CDR2 YFSETQ. The CDR3: CASSLAPPRQVYSNQPQHF. The CDR3 DNA follows: TGCGCCAGCAGCTTGGCCCCGCCCCGACAGGTCTATAGCAATCAGCCCCAGCATTTT.

The rearrangement links TRBV29-1 to TRBJ1-2, with a weak D call TRBD1 (5 bases). Trimming stripped 2 bases from V and 2 bases from J, with 12 bases between. This CDR3 region has 14 residues. Germline CDR1 SQVTM, CDR2 ANQGSEA. CDR3 in DNA: TGCAGCGTTGAAAGGGAGGGGAAGAACTATGGCTACACCTTC. Amino acid sequence: CSVEREGKNYGYTF.

This clone was detected once. V gene TRBV5-1 combines with J gene TRBJ1-1; D possibly corresponds to TRBD1 (5 bases). This CDR3 region has 14 residues. CDR1 SGHRS and CDR2 YFSETQ come from the germline V gene. V gave up 1 base and J gave up 1 base, with 8 bases separating them. CDR3 bases: TGCGCCAGCAGCTTGAACGGGGCGAACACTGAAGCTTTCTTT. It specifies CASSLNGANTEAFF.

The rearrangement joins TRBV27 to TRBJ1-1; TRBD1 agrees at 7 bases. The CDR3 has 14 amino acids. V dropped 6 bases and J dropped 5; count of bases not matched to a gene: 9. Germline CDR1 reads MNHEY; CDR2 reads SMNVEV (reference sequence). The CDR3 sequence is CASRWDGTATEAFF. CDR3 sequence (DNA): TGTGCCAGCAGATGGGATGGGACAGCTACTGAAGCTTTCTTT.

V and J are TRBV19 and TRBJ2-3, with D tentatively TRBD2 (7 bases). V shed 2 bases and J shed 6 bases, with 15 bases lying between them. Germline V lookup: CDR1 LNHDA, CDR2 SQIVND (reference sequence). This CDR3 has 15 residues. The CDR3 bases are TGTGCCAGTAGTATAAGAGGGGGGGCCATGGATACGCAGTATTTT. Protein: CASSIRGGAMDTQYF.

This sequence joins TRBV6-6 and TRBJ2-1; a possible D gene is TRBD2 (6 bases). Germline-derived CDR1 and CDR2 are MNHNY and SVGAGI (reference sequence). Trimming took 6 bases from V and 5 from J, leaving 11 bases between them. There are 13 residues in the CDR3. CDR3 in amino acids: CASSLAENNEQFF. The CDR3 DNA reads TGTGCCAGCAGCTTAGCGGAAAACAATGAGCAGTTCTTC.

CDR3: CASSTTGSYNSPLHF. CDR3 DNA: TGTGCCAGCAGCACGACAGGCTCCTATAATTCACCCCTCCACTTT. The chain couples TRBV3-1 (or the pseudogene TRBV3-2) to TRBJ1-6; tentatively, D is TRBD1 (6 bases). Germline V gene data show CDR1 as LGHDT and CDR2 as YNNKEL (reference sequence). The CDR3 spans 15 residues. V shed 5 bases and J shed 0 bases, with 8 bases lying between them.

The CDR3 coding sequence is TGTGCCACCAGTGCCGCGGACAGGGGGGACACCGGGGAGCTGTTTTTT. Its translation: CATSAADRGDTGELFF. The chain links TRBV24-1 to TRBJ2-2; 10 bases line up with TRBD1. Germline V gene data show CDR1 as KGHDR and CDR2 as SFDVKD. V dropped 5 bases and J dropped 3; count of bases not matched to a gene: 5. CDR3 length: 16 residues.